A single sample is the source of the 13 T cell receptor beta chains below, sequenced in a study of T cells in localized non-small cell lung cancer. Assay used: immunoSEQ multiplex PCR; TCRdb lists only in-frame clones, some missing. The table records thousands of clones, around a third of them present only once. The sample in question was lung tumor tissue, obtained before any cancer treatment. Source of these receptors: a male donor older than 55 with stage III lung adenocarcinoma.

The CDR3 DNA follows: TGTGCCAGTAGCGGGGACAGGGGCGAGAAGACCCAGTACTTC. Translating it yields CASSGDRGEKTQYF. The chain recombines TRBV19 with TRBJ2-5, with 10 bases aligning to TRBD1. V trimming: 6 bases; J trimming: 6 bases; junction bases outside the gene matches: 7. CDR3 size: 14 residues. The V gene's germline CDR1 is LNHDA and CDR2 SQIVND (reference sequence).

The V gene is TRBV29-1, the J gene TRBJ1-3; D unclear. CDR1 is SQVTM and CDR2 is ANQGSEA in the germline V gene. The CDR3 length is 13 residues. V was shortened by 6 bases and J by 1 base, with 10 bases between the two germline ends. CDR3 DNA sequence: TGCAGCGTACGTCTGTGGTCTGGAAACACCATATATTTT. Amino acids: CSVRLWSGNTIYF.

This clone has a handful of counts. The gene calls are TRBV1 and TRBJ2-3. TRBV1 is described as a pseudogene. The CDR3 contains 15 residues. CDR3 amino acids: CASSQVTGPRYTQYF. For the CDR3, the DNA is TGCGCCAGCAGTCAAGTTACGGGCCCCAGGTATACGCAGTATTTT.

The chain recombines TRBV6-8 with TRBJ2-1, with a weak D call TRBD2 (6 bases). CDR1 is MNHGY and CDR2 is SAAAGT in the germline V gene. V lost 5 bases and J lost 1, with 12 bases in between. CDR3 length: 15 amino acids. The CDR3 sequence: CASSAVAASYNEQFF. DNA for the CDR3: TGTGCCAGCAGTGCAGTAGCGGCGTCCTACAATGAGCAGTTCTTC.

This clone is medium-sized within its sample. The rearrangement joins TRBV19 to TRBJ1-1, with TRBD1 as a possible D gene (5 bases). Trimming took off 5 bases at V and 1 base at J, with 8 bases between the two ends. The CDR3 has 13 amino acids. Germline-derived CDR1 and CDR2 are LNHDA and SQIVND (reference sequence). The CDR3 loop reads CASSYDRNTEAFF. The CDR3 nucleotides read TGTGCCAGTAGTTATGACAGGAACACTGAAGCTTTCTTT.

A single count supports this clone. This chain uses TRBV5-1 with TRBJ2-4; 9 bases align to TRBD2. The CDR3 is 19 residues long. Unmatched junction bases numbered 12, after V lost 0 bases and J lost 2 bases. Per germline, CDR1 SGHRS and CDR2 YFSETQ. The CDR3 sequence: CASSLDSGVAGAPKNIQYF. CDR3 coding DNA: TGCGCCAGCAGCTTGGATTCGGGAGTAGCGGGAGCCCCCAAAAACATTCAGTACTTC.

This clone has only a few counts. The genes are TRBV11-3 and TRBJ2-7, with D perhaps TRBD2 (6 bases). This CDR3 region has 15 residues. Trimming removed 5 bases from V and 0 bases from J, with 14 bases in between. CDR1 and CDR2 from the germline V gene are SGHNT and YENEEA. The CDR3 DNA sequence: TGTGCCAGCAGCCCGGGGGAGCGGATCTCCTACGAGCAGTACTTC. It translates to CASSPGERISYEQYF.

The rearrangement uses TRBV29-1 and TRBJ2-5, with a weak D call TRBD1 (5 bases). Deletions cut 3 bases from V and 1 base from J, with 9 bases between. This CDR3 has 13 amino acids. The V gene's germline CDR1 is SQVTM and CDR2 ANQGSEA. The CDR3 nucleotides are TGCAGCGTTGAGGCAGGGCTCCAAGAGACCCAGTACTTC. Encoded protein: CSVEAGLQETQYF.

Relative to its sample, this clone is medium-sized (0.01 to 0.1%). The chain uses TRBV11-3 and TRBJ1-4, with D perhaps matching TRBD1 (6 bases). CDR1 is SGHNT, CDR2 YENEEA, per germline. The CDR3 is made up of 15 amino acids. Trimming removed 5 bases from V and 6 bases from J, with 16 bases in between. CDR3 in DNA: TGTGCCAGCAGCCAAGGCATAGGGGGGGATGAAAAACTGTTTTTT. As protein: CASSQGIGGDEKLFF.

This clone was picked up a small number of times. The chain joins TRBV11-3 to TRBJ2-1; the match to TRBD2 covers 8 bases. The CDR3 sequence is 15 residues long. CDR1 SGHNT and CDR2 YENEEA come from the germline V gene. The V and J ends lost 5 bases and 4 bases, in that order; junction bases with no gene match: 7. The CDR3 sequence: CASSQASGPYNEQFF. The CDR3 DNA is TGTGCCAGCAGCCAGGCTAGCGGGCCTTACAATGAGCAGTTCTTC. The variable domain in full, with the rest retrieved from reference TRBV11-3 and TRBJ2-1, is EAGVVQSPRYKIIEKKQPVAFWCNPISGHNTLYWYLQNLGQGPELLIRYENEEAVDDSQLPKDRFSAERLKGVDSTLKIQPAELGDSAVYLCASSQASGPYNEQFFGPGTRLTVL.

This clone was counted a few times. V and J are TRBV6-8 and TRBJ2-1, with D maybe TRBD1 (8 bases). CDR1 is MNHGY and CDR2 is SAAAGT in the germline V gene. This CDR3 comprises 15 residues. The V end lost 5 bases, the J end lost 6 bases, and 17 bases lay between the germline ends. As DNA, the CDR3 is TGTGCCAGCAGTAGGGGGGGGACAGGTGCCAATGAGCAGTTCTTC. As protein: CASSRGGTGANEQFF.

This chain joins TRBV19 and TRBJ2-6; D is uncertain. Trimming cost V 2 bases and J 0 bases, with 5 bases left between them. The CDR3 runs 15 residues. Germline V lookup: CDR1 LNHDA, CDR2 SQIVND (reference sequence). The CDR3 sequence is CASSIMGSGANVLTF. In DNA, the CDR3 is TGTGCCAGTAGTATAATGGGCTCTGGGGCCAACGTCCTGACTTTC.

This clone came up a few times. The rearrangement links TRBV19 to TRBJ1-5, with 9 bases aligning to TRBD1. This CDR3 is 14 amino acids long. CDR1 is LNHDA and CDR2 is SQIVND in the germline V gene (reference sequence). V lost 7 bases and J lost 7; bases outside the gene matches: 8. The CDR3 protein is CASKPGQGSQPQHF. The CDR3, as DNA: TGTGCCAGTAAACCGGGACAGGGCAGCCAGCCCCAGCATTTT.